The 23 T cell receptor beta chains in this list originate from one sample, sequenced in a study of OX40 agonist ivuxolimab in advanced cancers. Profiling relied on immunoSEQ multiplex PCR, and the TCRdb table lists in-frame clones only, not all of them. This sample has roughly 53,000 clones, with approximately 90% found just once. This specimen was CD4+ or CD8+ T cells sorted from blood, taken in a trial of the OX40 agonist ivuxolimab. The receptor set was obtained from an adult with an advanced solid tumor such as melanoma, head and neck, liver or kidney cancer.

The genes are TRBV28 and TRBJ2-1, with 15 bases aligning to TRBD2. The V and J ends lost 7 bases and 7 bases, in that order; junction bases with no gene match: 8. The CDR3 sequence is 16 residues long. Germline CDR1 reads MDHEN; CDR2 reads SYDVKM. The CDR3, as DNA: TGTGCCAGCAAGCGCCCTGGGACTAGCGGGAGGAATGAGCAGTTCTTC. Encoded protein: CASKRPGTSGRNEQFF.

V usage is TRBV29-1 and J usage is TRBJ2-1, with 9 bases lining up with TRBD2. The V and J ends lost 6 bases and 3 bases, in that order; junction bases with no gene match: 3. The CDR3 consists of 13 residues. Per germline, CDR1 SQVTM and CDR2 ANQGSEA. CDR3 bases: TGCAGCGTCCCGACTAGCGGCTACAATGAGCAGTTCTTC. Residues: CSVPTSGYNEQFF.

Here the CDR3 reads CSVEIGTGRGQPQHF. The CDR3 bases are TGCAGCGTTGAGATCGGGACAGGGAGAGGGCAGCCCCAGCATTTT. The chain combines TRBV29-1 with TRBJ1-5; 9 bases align to TRBD1. The CDR3 extends over 15 amino acids. With V trimmed by 3 bases and J by 7 bases, 10 bases remained unmatched. The germline CDR1 and CDR2 sequences are SQVTM and ANQGSEA.

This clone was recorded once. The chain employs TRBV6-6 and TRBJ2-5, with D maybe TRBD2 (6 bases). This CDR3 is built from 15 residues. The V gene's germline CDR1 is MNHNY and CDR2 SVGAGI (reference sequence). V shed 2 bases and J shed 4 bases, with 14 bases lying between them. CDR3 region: CASSYPQGSGETQYF. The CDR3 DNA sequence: TGTGCCAGCAGTTACCCTCAGGGTAGCGGAGAGACCCAGTACTTC.

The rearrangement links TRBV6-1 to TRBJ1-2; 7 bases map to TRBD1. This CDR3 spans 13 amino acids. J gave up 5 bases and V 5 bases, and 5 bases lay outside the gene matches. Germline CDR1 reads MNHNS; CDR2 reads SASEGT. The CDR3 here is CASSRDREYGYTF. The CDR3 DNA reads TGTGCCAGCAGTCGCGACAGGGAATATGGCTACACCTTC.

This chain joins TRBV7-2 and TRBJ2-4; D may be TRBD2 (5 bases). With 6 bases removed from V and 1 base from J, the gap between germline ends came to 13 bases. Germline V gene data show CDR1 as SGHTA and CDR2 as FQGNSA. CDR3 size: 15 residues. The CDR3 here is CASSKTRDAKNIQYF. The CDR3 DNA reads TGTGCCAGCAGTAAGACGAGGGATGCCAAAAACATTCAGTACTTC.

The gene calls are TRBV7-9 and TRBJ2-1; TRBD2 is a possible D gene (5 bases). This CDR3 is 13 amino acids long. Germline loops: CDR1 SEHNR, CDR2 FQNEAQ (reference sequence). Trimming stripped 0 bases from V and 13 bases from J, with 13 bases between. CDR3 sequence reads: CASSLAMGRTQFF. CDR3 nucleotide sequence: TGTGCCAGCAGCTTAGCGATGGGGAGAACACAGTTCTTC.

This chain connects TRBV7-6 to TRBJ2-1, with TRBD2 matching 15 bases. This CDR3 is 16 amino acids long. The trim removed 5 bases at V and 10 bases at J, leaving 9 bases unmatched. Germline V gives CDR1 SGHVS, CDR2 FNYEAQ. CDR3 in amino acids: CASSPGTSGRLGEQFF. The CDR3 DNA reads TGTGCCAGCAGCCCCGGGACTAGCGGGAGGTTGGGGGAGCAGTTCTTC.

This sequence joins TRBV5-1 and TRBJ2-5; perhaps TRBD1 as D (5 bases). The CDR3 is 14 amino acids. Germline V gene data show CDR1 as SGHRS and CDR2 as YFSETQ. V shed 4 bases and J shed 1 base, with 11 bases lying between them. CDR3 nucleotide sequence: TGCGCCAGCAGCGTTGACAGTACCCAAGAGACCCAGTACTTC. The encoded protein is CASSVDSTQETQYF.

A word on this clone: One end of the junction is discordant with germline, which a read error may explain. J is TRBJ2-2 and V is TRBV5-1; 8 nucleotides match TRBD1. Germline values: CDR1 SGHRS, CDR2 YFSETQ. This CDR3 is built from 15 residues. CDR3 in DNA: TGCGCCAGCAGTTTGGGGACAGGGAACACCGGGGAGCTGTTTTTT. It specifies CASSLGTGNTGELFF.

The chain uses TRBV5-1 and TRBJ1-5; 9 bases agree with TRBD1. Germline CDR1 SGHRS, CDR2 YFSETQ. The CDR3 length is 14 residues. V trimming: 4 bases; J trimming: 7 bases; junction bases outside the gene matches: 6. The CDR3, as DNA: TGCGCCAGCAGCCCCGACAGGGGGTCACAGCCCCAGCATTTT. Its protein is CASSPDRGSQPQHF. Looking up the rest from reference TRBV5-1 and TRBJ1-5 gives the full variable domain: KAGVTQTPRYLIKTRGQQVTLSCSPISGHRSVSWYQQTPGQGLQFLFEYFSETQRNKGNFPGRFSGRQFSNSRSEMNVSTLELGDSALYLCASSPDRGSQPQHFGDGTRLSIL.

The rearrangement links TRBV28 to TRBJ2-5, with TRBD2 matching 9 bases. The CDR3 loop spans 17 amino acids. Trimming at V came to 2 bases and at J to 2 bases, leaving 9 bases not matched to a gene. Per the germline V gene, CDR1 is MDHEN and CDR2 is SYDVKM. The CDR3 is CASSLRSWTSDQETQYF. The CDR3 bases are TGTGCCAGCAGTTTACGGTCATGGACTAGCGATCAAGAGACCCAGTACTTC. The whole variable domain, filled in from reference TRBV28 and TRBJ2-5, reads DVKVTQSSRYLVKRTGEKVFLECVQDMDHENMFWYRQDPGLGLRLIYFSYDVKMKEKGDIPEGYSVSREKKERFSLILESASTNQTSMYLCASSLRSWTSDQETQYFGPGTRLLVL.

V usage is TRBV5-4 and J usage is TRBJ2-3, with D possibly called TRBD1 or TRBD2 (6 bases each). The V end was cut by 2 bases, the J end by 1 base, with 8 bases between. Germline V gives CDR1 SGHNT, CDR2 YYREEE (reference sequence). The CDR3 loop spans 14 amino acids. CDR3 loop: CASSFGGRTDTQYF. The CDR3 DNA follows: TGTGCCAGCAGCTTCGGGGGCCGCACAGATACGCAGTATTTT.

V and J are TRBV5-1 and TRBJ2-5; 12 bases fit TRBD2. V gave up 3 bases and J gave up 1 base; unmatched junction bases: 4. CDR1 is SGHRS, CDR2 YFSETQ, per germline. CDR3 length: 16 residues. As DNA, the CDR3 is TGCGCCAGCAGCTCCGGGACTAGCGGGTCCCAAGAGACCCAGTACTTC. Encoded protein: CASSSGTSGSQETQYF.

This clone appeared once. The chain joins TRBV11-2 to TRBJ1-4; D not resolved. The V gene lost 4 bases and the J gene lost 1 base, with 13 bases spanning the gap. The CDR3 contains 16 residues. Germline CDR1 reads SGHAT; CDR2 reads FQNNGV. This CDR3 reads CASSSPTTRTNEKLFF. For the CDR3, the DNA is TGTGCCAGCAGCTCCCCAACGACGAGAACTAATGAAAAACTGTTTTTT.

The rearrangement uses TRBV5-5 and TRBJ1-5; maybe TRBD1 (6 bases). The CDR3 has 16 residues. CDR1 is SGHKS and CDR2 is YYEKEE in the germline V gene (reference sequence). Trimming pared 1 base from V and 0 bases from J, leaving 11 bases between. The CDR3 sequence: CASSLQTGDSNQPQHF. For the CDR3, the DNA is TGTGCCAGCAGCTTGCAGACAGGCGATAGCAATCAGCCCCAGCATTTT.

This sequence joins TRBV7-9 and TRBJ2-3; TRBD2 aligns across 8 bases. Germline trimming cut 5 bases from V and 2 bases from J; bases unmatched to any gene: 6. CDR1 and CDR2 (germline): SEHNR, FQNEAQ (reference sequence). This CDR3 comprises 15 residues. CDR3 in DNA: TGTGCCAGCAGCGACAGCGGGAGCATCACAGATACGCAGTATTTT. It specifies CASSDSGSITDTQYF.

Here the CDR3 DNA reads TGTGCCAGCTCCTACGAGTCGTTGGACCTGTCGACCCAGTACTTC. Protein: CASSYESLDLSTQYF. J is TRBJ2-5 and V is TRBV18; D remains unclear. This CDR3 is 15 amino acids long. CDR1 and CDR2 from the germline V gene are KGHSH and LQKENI. Trimming cost V 6 bases and J 7 bases, with 21 bases left between them.

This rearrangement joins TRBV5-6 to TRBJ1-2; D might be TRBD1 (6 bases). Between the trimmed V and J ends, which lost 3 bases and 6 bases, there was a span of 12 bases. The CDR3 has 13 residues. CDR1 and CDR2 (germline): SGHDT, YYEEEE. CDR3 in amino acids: CASSSPRQDGYTF. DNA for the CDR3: TGTGCCAGCAGCTCTCCCAGACAGGATGGCTACACCTTC. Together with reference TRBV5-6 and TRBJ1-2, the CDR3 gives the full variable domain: DAGVTQSPTHLIKTRGQQVTLRCSPKSGHDTVSWYQQALGQGPQFIFQYYEEEERQRGNFPDRFSGHQFPNYSSELNVNALLLGDSALYLCASSSPRQDGYTFGSGTRLTVV.

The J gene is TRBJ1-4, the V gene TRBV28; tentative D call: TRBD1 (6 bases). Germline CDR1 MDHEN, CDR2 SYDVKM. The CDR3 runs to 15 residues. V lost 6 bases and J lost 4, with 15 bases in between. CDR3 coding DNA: TGTGCCAGCAGCCCCAACAGGGCGGGTAATGAAAAACTGTTTTTT. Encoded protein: CASSPNRAGNEKLFF.

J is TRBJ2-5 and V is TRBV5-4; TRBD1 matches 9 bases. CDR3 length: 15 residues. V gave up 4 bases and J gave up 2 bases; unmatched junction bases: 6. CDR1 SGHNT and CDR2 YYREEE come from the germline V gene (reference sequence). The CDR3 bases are TGTGCCAGCAGCCCGGGACAGGGTAGGCAAGAGACCCAGTACTTC. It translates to CASSPGQGRQETQYF.

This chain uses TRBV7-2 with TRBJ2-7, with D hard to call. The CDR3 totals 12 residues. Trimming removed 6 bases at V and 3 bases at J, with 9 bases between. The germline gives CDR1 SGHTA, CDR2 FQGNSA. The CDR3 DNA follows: TGTGCCAGCAGTCGAGATATCTACGAGCAGTACTTC. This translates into CASSRDIYEQYF.

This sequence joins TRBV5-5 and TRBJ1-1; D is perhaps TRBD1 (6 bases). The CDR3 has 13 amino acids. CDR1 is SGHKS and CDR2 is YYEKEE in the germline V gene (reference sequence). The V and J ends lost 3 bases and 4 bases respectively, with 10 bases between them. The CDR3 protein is CASSYGGLTEAFF. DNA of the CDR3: TGTGCCAGCAGCTATGGGGGCCTCACTGAAGCTTTCTTT.